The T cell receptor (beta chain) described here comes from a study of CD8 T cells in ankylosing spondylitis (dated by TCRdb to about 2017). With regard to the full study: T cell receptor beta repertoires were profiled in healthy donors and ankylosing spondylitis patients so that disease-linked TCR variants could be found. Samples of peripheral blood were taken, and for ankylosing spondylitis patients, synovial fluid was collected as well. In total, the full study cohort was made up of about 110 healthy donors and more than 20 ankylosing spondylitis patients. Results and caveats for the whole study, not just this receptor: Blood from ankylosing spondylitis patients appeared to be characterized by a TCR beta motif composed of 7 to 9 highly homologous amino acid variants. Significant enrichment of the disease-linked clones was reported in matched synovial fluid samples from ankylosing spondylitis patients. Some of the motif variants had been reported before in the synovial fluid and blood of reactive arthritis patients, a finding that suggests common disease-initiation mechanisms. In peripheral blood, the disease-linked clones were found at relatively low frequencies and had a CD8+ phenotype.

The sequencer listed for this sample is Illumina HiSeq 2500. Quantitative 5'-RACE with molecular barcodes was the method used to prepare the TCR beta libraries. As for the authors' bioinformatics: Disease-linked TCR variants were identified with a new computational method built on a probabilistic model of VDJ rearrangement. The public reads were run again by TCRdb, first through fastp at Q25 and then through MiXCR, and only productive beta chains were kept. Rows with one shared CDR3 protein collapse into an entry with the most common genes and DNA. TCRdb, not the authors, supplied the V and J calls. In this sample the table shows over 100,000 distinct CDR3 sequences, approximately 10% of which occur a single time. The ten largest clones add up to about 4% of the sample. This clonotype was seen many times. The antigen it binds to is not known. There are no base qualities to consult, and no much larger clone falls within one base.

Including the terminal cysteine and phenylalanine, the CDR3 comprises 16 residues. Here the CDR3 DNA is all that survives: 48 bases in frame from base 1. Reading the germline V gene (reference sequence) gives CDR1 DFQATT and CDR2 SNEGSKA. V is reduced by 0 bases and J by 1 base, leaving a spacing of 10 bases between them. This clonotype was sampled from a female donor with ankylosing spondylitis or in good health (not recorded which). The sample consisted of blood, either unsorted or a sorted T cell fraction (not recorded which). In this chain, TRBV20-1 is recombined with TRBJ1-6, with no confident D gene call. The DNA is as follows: TGCAGTGCTAGAGAGCTTCAGCGTTCCTATAATTCACCCCTCCACTTT. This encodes CSARELQRSYNSPLHF.